A selection of T cell receptor beta chains follows, all from one sample in a study of shared clonotypes between healthy human individuals. Profiling relied on immunoSEQ multiplex PCR, and the TCRdb table lists in-frame clones only, not all of them. The table has a few million clones, more than 90% seen once. The sample taken for sequencing was naive CD4+ T cells sorted from blood. These TCRs come from a man between 18 and 29 years old in good health. Both conserved end residues are part of each CDR3. A D gene is named only where the DNA matches it firmly. Only some rows state a clone size, as once, few, many or a class for expanded clones.

J gene: TRBJ2-1; V gene: TRBV7-9; clone size: NA; D gene: TRBD1; CDR3 DNA: TGTGCCAGCAGCTCTACAGGGGGGTCTTACAATGAGCAGTTCTTC; CDR3 protein: CASSSTGGSYNEQFF
J gene: TRBJ2-7; V gene: TRBV30; clone size: NA; D gene: TRBD2; CDR3 DNA: TGTGCCTGGACCCCAGGATCGACTAGCGGGCGGGTGCCCTTTGACGAGCAGTACTTC; CDR3 protein: CAWTPGSTSGRVPFDEQYF
J gene: TRBJ2-2; V gene: TRBV6-1; clone size: NA; D gene: TRBD2; CDR3 DNA: TGTGCCAGCACCTCGCGGGGGGTTCACACCGGGGAGCTGTTTTTT; CDR3 protein: CASTSRGVHTGELFF
J gene: TRBJ2-5; V gene: TRBV5-4; clone size: NA; D gene: NA; CDR3 DNA: TGTGCCAGCAGCCTCTTTGGATTTTCGCGGGATCGAGAGACCCAGTACTTC; CDR3 protein: CASSLFGFSRDRETQYF
J gene: TRBJ2-7; V gene: TRBV28; clone size: NA; D gene: TRBD2; CDR3 DNA: TGTGCCAGCAGTTTAGAGGGGAGGGACGAGCAGTACTTC; CDR3 protein: CASSLEGRDEQYF
J gene: TRBJ2-7; V gene: TRBV28; clone size: NA; D gene: TRBD1; CDR3 DNA: TGTGCCAGCAGTTACGGGACAGGGAACTCCTACGAGCAGTACTTC; CDR3 protein: CASSYGTGNSYEQYF
J gene: TRBJ1-2; V gene: TRBV19; clone size: NA; D gene: NA; CDR3 DNA: TGTGCCAGTAGTATAGGGTACGGAAACTATGGCTACACCTTC; CDR3 protein: CASSIGYGNYGYTF
J gene: TRBJ2-7; V gene: TRBV29-1; clone size: once; D gene: TRBD1; CDR3 DNA: TGCAGCGTTGATGGTACAGGGGGCGGCGACGAGCAGTACTTC; CDR3 protein: CSVDGTGGGDEQYF
J gene: TRBJ1-4; V gene: TRBV19; clone size: NA; D gene: TRBD1; CDR3 DNA: TGTGCCAGCGCTGAACAGGGGGCCGGTGAAAAACTGTTTTTT; CDR3 protein: CASAEQGAGEKLFF
J gene: TRBJ1-1; V gene: TRBV18; clone size: NA; D gene: TRBD1; CDR3 DNA: TGTGCCAGCTCACTACAGGGGCAGGGCACTGAAGCTTTCTTT; CDR3 protein: CASSLQGQGTEAFF
J gene: TRBJ2-7; V gene: TRBV27; clone size: NA; D gene: TRBD2; CDR3 DNA: TGTGCCAGCGCAAAGGGCGGGAGCTCCTACGAGCAGTACTTC; CDR3 protein: CASAKGGSSYEQYF
J gene: TRBJ1-1; V gene: TRBV11-2; clone size: NA; D gene: NA; CDR3 DNA: TGTGCCAGCAGCTTAGAATCGGGGAACACTGAAGCTTTCTTT; CDR3 protein: CASSLESGNTEAFF
J gene: TRBJ2-3; V gene: TRBV5-1; clone size: NA; D gene: TRBD2; CDR3 DNA: TGCGCCAGCAGCTTTGTTGGACTAGCGGGGCCCCGTGATACGCAGTATTTT; CDR3 protein: CASSFVGLAGPRDTQYF
J gene: TRBJ2-7; V gene: TRBV18; clone size: NA; D gene: TRBD1; CDR3 DNA: TGTGCCAGCTCGGACCGGGACAGGGACGCCTACGAGCAGTACTTC; CDR3 protein: CASSDRDRDAYEQYF
J gene: TRBJ1-6; V gene: TRBV19; clone size: NA; D gene: NA; CDR3 DNA: TGTGCCAGTAGTATTAGAGGTTCACCCCTCCACTTT; CDR3 protein: CASSIRGSPLHF
J gene: TRBJ2-7; V gene: TRBV9; clone size: NA; D gene: NA; CDR3 DNA: TGTGCCAGCAATTCCCGGGACTCACCGGGGGAGCAGTACTTC; CDR3 protein: CASNSRDSPGEQYF
J gene: TRBJ2-7; V gene: TRBV18; clone size: NA; D gene: NA; CDR3 DNA: TGTGCCAGCTCACAGGGCTCCTACGAGCAGTACTTC; CDR3 protein: CASSQGSYEQYF
J gene: TRBJ2-2; V gene: TRBV4-3; clone size: NA; D gene: NA; CDR3 DNA: TGCGCCAGCAGCCATGGGGAACTTAGCGGTAGGGCCGGGGAGCTGTTTTTT; CDR3 protein: CASSHGELSGRAGELFF
J gene: TRBJ2-7; V gene: TRBV21-1; clone size: NA; D gene: NA; CDR3 DNA: TGTGCCAGCGACGGGACAGGGGCGTACGAGCAGTACTTC; CDR3 protein: CASDGTGAYEQYF
J gene: TRBJ1-2; V gene: TRBV5-6; clone size: NA; D gene: NA; CDR3 DNA: TGTGCCAGCAGCCTCATCAGACAGGAAGCTAACTATGGCTACACCTTC; CDR3 protein: CASSLIRQEANYGYTF
J gene: TRBJ1-2; V gene: TRBV6-6; clone size: NA; D gene: NA; CDR3 DNA: TGTGCCAGCACCTCAAGGGGGGGGCAAGTCTATGGCTACACCTTC; CDR3 protein: CASTSRGGQVYGYTF
J gene: TRBJ1-5; V gene: TRBV19; clone size: NA; D gene: NA; CDR3 DNA: TGTGCCAGTAGGGATGGGGGGGGGAGCAATCAGCCCCAGCATTTT; CDR3 protein: CASRDGGGSNQPQHF
J gene: TRBJ1-6; V gene: TRBV4-1; clone size: NA; D gene: TRBD1; CDR3 DNA: TGCGCCAGCAGCCAAGGGACAGGCCTCAATTCACCCCTCCACTTT; CDR3 protein: CASSQGTGLNSPLHF
J gene: TRBJ2-5; V gene: TRBV28; clone size: NA; D gene: NA; CDR3 DNA: TGTGCCAGCAGTGATCTTTGGAAAGAGACCCAGTACTTC; CDR3 protein: CASSDLWKETQYF
J gene: TRBJ2-5; V gene: TRBV12-1; clone size: NA; D gene: NA; CDR3 DNA: TGTGCCAGCAGCCCGACACTATACCCACAAGAGACCCAGTACTTC; CDR3 protein: CASSPTLYPQETQYF
J gene: TRBJ2-1; V gene: TRBV4-3; clone size: NA; D gene: TRBD2; CDR3 DNA: TGCGCCAGCAGCCAAGAACCATTAGCGGGAGGGGGCTCCTACAATGAGCAGTTCTTC; CDR3 protein: CASSQEPLAGGGSYNEQFF
J gene: TRBJ2-1; V gene: TRBV18; clone size: NA; D gene: TRBD2; CDR3 DNA: TGTGCCAGCTCACCACGGGGACTAGCGGGGGGTAGCTCCTACAATGAGCAGTTCTTC; CDR3 protein: CASSPRGLAGGSSYNEQFF
J gene: TRBJ1-6; V gene: TRBV18; clone size: NA; D gene: NA; CDR3 DNA: TGTGCCAGCTCACCAATAGAGACATCACCCCTCCACTTT; CDR3 protein: CASSPIETSPLHF
J gene: TRBJ2-7; V gene: TRBV11-2; clone size: NA; D gene: NA; CDR3 DNA: TGTGCCAGCAGCGACCCGTCGCGGGACAGTACCTACGAGCAGTACTTC; CDR3 protein: CASSDPSRDSTYEQYF
J gene: TRBJ2-7; V gene: TRBV5-4; clone size: once; D gene: TRBD2; CDR3 DNA: TGTGCCAGCAGCTTGGCCGGGGGGGGAGGGCCCTACGAGCAGTACTTC; CDR3 protein: CASSLAGGGGPYEQYF
J gene: TRBJ2-7; V gene: TRBV6-5; clone size: NA; D gene: NA; CDR3 DNA: TGTGCCAGCCGCCCCGGTGCTAGCAGAGCCTACGAGCAGTACTTC; CDR3 protein: CASRPGASRAYEQYF
J gene: TRBJ1-2; V gene: TRBV6-5; clone size: NA; D gene: TRBD1; CDR3 DNA: TGTGCCAGCAGTCCCGGACAGGGGATATATGGCTACACCTTC; CDR3 protein: CASSPGQGIYGYTF
J gene: TRBJ1-6; V gene: TRBV30; clone size: NA; D gene: NA; CDR3 DNA: TGTGCCGGAGACAGCGGGAATTCACCCCTCCACTTT; CDR3 protein: CAGDSGNSPLHF